These 28 T cell receptor beta chains were all obtained from the same sample, sequenced in a study of PD-1 blockade in mismatch repair-deficient tumors. Profiling relied on immunoSEQ multiplex PCR, and the TCRdb table lists in-frame clones only, not all of them. The sample lists about 51,000 clones; over 75% were seen once. Sequencing used peripheral blood, obtained 20 weeks after starting pembrolizumab. The receptors come from an adult with mismatch repair-deficient cancer.

The chain uses TRBV28 and TRBJ2-7; 7 bases align to TRBD2. In germline, CDR1 is MDHEN, CDR2 SYDVKM. With V trimmed by 7 bases and J by 5 bases, 14 bases remained unmatched. The CDR3 contains 15 residues. CDR3 DNA: TGTGCCAGCACCACCTCCGAGTCCGGGAGGCACGAGCAGTACTTC. Protein product: CASTTSESGRHEQYF.

The V call is TRBV6-4, the J call TRBJ2-1; D is ambiguous. CDR3 length: 13 residues. From germline, CDR1 is MRHNA and CDR2 SNTAGT. V was trimmed by 0 bases and J by 9 bases, leaving 9 bases between them. The CDR3: CASSDSRFGEQFF. For the CDR3, the DNA is TGTGCCAGCAGTGACTCGAGGTTCGGTGAGCAGTTCTTC.

The V and J genes are TRBV7-2 and TRBJ2-5; 13 bases are a match to TRBD2. The germline CDR1 and CDR2 sequences are SGHTA and FQGNSA. The CDR3 covers 16 residues. After removal of 1 base from V and 11 bases from J, the junction contained 10 bases not matched to a gene. CDR3 nucleotide sequence: TGTGCCAGCAGCTTAGAAGGGACTAGCGGGACGAGGGAGCAGTACTTC. It is translated as CASSLEGTSGTREQYF.

The chain recombines TRBV11-3 with TRBJ2-1, with 11 bases that match TRBD2. The V gene's germline CDR1 is SGHNT and CDR2 YENEEA. The length of the CDR3 is 15 residues. Trimming at V came to 2 bases and at J to 4 bases, leaving 1 base not matched to a gene. For the CDR3, the DNA is TGTGCCAGCAGCTTAAGACTAGCGGGGTACAATGAGCAGTTCTTC. It yields the protein CASSLRLAGYNEQFF.

This chain connects TRBV12-2 to TRBJ2-3; the table's D call TRBD1 went unverified against the DNA. TRBV12-2 is termed a pseudogene. The CDR3 has 17 amino acids. The CDR3 loop is CASRLSQDRVGTDTQYF. Written as DNA, the CDR3 is TGTGCAAGTCGCTTATCCCAAGACAGGGTGGGGACAGATACGCAGTATTTT.

V is TRBV2 and J is TRBJ1-4; D gene unclear. The V gene's germline CDR1 is SNHLY and CDR2 FYNNEI. The CDR3 is made up of 14 amino acids. Trimming left V 1 base short and J 4 bases short, with 7 bases between. CDR3 sequence: CASSEDSYNEKLFF. For the CDR3, the DNA is TGTGCCAGCAGTGAAGACAGTTATAATGAAAAACTGTTTTTT.

This chain joins TRBV28 and TRBJ2-1, with D maybe TRBD2 (5 bases). The CDR3 is 15 residues long. Germline V gene data show CDR1 as MDHEN and CDR2 as SYDVKM. The V gene lost 10 bases and the J gene lost 1 base, with 17 bases spanning the gap. CDR3 residues: CATVGAAKSYNEQFF. CDR3 coding DNA: TGTGCCACCGTCGGAGCGGCTAAATCCTACAATGAGCAGTTCTTC. The whole variable domain, remainder taken from reference TRBV28 and TRBJ2-1, is DVKVTQSSRYLVKRTGEKVFLECVQDMDHENMFWYRQDPGLGLRLIYFSYDVKMKEKGDIPEGYSVSREKKERFSLILESASTNQTSMYLCATVGAAKSYNEQFFGPGTRLTVL.

The V and J genes are TRBV5-1 and TRBJ2-3; tentative D call: TRBD1 (6 bases). Between the trimmed V and J ends, which lost 4 bases and 8 bases, there was a span of 17 bases. Germline V CDR1 and CDR2: SGHRS, YFSETQ. This CDR3 is 14 amino acids long. The DNA of the CDR3 is TGCGCCAGCAGCCAAAAAGGGGGTACGGGTACGCAGTATTTT. This encodes CASSQKGGTGTQYF.

The chain is built from TRBV11-2 and TRBJ2-1; the match to TRBD1 covers 7 bases. Trimming at V came to 5 bases and at J to 7 bases, leaving 8 bases not matched to a gene. The CDR3 has 14 residues. From germline, CDR1 is SGHAT and CDR2 FQNNGV. The CDR3 reads CASSRGGDLNEQFF. The DNA of the CDR3 is TGTGCCAGCAGCCGAGGGGGCGATTTAAATGAGCAGTTCTTC.

This chain connects TRBV10-1 to TRBJ1-1; D is ambiguous. The CDR3 has 13 amino acids. The V end was cut by 8 bases, the J end by 3 bases, with 13 bases between. Germline values: CDR1 WNHNN, CDR2 SYGVQD (reference sequence). DNA for the CDR3: TGCGCCAGCCGCCTTTTCACAGACACTGAAGCTTTCTTT. Translating it yields CASRLFTDTEAFF.

The chain recombines TRBV6-5 with TRBJ1-2; 8 nucleotides align to TRBD1. This CDR3 is built from 15 residues. Trimming at V came to 6 bases and at J to 7 bases, leaving 13 bases not matched to a gene. CDR1 is MNHEY, CDR2 SVGAGI, per germline. CDR3 sequence: CASRDTGQGPVGYTF. The CDR3 DNA sequence: TGTGCCAGCAGAGATACCGGACAGGGTCCCGTTGGCTACACCTTC.

The rearrangement joins TRBV6-5 to TRBJ2-7; a weak D match, TRBD2 (5 bases). V was trimmed by 0 bases and J by 2 bases, leaving 8 bases between them. The germline V gene encodes CDR1 MNHEY and CDR2 SVGAGI. This CDR3 has 14 residues. CDR3 region: CASSYSRATYEQYF. CDR3 in DNA: TGTGCCAGCAGTTACTCGAGGGCCACCTACGAGCAGTACTTC.

The chain joins TRBV5-5 to TRBJ2-7; 13 bases align to TRBD2. Per germline, CDR1 SGHKS and CDR2 YYEKEE (reference sequence). The CDR3 loop spans 16 amino acids. The trim removed 4 bases at V and 9 bases at J, leaving 13 bases unmatched. CDR3 nucleotides: TGTGCCAGCAGCGAGACCCGGACTAGCGGGAGTGGGGGGCAGTACTTC. This translates into CASSETRTSGSGGQYF. Using reference TRBV5-5 and TRBJ2-7 for the parts outside the CDR3, the full variable domain is DAGVTQSPTHLIKTRGQQVTLRCSPISGHKSVSWYQQVLGQGPQFIFQYYEKEERGRGNFPDRFSARQFPNYSSELNVNALLLGDSALYLCASSETRTSGSGGQYFGPGTRLTVT.

The chain joins TRBV5-4 to TRBJ2-1, with D perhaps assigned TRBD1 or TRBD2 (5 bases each). The germline CDR1 and CDR2 sequences are SGHNT and YYREEE (reference sequence). V gave up 5 bases and J gave up 7 bases, with 22 bases separating them. The CDR3 is 16 amino acids. In DNA form, the CDR3 reads TGTGCCAGCAGTCTGGGACGGAGTAACGGGTGGAATGAGCAGTTCTTC. This encodes CASSLGRSNGWNEQFF.

This clone is medium-sized by share. The gene calls are TRBV7-9 and TRBJ2-7; possible D gene TRBD2, 5 bases. This CDR3 has 14 residues. The germline gives CDR1 SEHNR, CDR2 FQNEAQ (reference sequence). Trimming removed 3 bases from V and 2 bases from J, with 11 bases in between. CDR3 in amino acids: CASSLEAGPYEQYF. Written as DNA, the CDR3 is TGTGCCAGCAGCTTGGAGGCAGGTCCCTACGAGCAGTACTTC. The complete variable domain, with remaining parts taken from reference TRBV7-9 and TRBJ2-7, reads DTGVSQNPRHKITKRGQNVTFRCDPISEHNRLYWYRQTLGQGPEFLTYFQNEAQLEKSRLLSDRFSAERPKGSFSTLEIQRTEQGDSAMYLCASSLEAGPYEQYFGPGTRLTVT.

The V and J genes are TRBV6-9 and TRBJ2-5; maybe TRBD2 (6 bases). The J call may not be correct, given that the DNA end is closer to TRBJ2-7. This CDR3 spans 14 amino acids. Germline assignment: CDR1 MNHGY and CDR2 SVAAGI. CDR3 sequence reads: CASSSRGSHDEQYF. CDR3 DNA: TGTGCCAGCTCCTCCCGGGGGTCTCACGACGAGCAGTACTTC.

This chain connects TRBV6-5 to TRBJ1-1; TRBD1 agrees at 7 bases. Per the germline V gene, CDR1 is MNHEY and CDR2 is SVGAGI. This CDR3 is built from 15 residues. Trimming at V came to 4 bases and at J to 1 base, leaving 6 bases not matched to a gene. The CDR3 is CASSSRGLGNTEAFF. CDR3 sequence (DNA): TGTGCCAGCAGTTCAAGGGGGCTCGGGAACACTGAAGCTTTCTTT.

V gene TRBV10-3 combines with J gene TRBJ1-2; TRBD1 matches at 10 bases. V was clipped by 3 bases and J by 5 bases; unmatched bases: 6. The V gene's germline CDR1 is ENHRY and CDR2 SYGVKD. The CDR3 runs to 15 residues. The CDR3 is CAISDMDRGGYGYTF. DNA of the CDR3: TGTGCCATCAGTGATATGGACAGGGGGGGGTATGGCTACACCTTC.

The gene calls are TRBV9 and TRBJ2-1, with D possibly TRBD2 on 5 matching bases. With 4 bases removed from V and 5 bases from J, the gap between germline ends came to 16 bases. The CDR3 is made up of 15 amino acids. Germline V gene lookup returns CDR1 SGDLS and CDR2 YYNGEE. The CDR3 nucleotides are TGTGCCAGCAGCATAGAGGGCGGGCGGAACAATGAGCAGTTCTTC. Protein: CASSIEGGRNNEQFF.

The V call is TRBV2, the J call TRBJ1-1, with D hard to call. The V gene's germline CDR1 is SNHLY and CDR2 FYNNEI. The ends were cut back, 4 bases at V and 3 bases at J, with 9 bases in the middle. The CDR3 loop spans 13 amino acids. For the CDR3, the DNA is TGTGCCAGCAGTGGGGAGGAGGACACTGAAGCTTTCTTT. Residues: CASSGEEDTEAFF.

The CDR3 loop is CASSTYNEQFF. The CDR3 DNA is TGTGCCAGCAGCACCTACAATGAGCAGTTCTTC. The chain is built from TRBV4-2 and TRBJ2-1; D is uncertain. Germline assignment: CDR1 LGHNA and CDR2 YNFKEQ. The CDR3 totals 11 residues. Trimming removed 5 bases from V and 2 bases from J, with 1 base in between.

The chain employs TRBV25-1 and TRBJ1-2; D is ambiguous. CDR1 and CDR2 from the germline V gene are MGHDK and SYGVNS. Trimming stripped 8 bases from V and 8 bases from J, with 9 bases between. The CDR3 length is 10 residues. In nucleotides, the CDR3 is TGTGCCAGCGCTGGGCGAGGCTACACCTTC. Translated: CASAGRGYTF.

This clone was detected once. V and J are TRBV5-6 and TRBJ2-7; 8 bases match TRBD1. V was clipped by 4 bases and J by 0 bases; unmatched bases: 6. This CDR3 contains 15 residues. Germline V CDR1 and CDR2: SGHDT, YYEEEE. The chain's CDR3 is CASSGGTGVSYEQYF. For the CDR3, the DNA is TGTGCCAGCAGCGGTGGGACAGGCGTCTCCTACGAGCAGTACTTC.

The chain is built from TRBV6-5 and TRBJ2-7, with D uncertain. Per the germline V gene, CDR1 is MNHEY and CDR2 is SVGAGI. The CDR3 covers 12 residues. Trimming removed 3 bases from V and 1 base from J, with 4 bases in between. The CDR3 here is CASSYSSYEQYF. CDR3 DNA: TGTGCCAGCAGTTATTCATCCTACGAGCAGTACTTC.

The chain uses TRBV29-1 and TRBJ2-5, with a tentative D call TRBD1 (6 bases). Germline-derived CDR1 and CDR2 are SQVTM and ANQGSEA. Trimming removed 6 bases from V and 4 bases from J, with 15 bases in between. The CDR3 runs to 13 residues. CDR3 residues: CSVATGIGETQYF. CDR3 nucleotides: TGCAGCGTCGCCACAGGGATTGGAGAGACCCAGTACTTC.

This clone turned up a few times. The J gene is TRBJ2-3, the V gene TRBV28; tentative D call: TRBD1 (6 bases). Deletions cut 1 base from V and 6 bases from J, with 14 bases between. Germline CDR1 MDHEN, CDR2 SYDVKM. CDR3 length equals 15 residues. CDR3 protein: CASSLSGAGFDTQYF. CDR3 DNA: TGTGCCAGCAGTTTATCAGGGGCTGGGTTCGATACGCAGTATTTT.

The V call is TRBV15, the J call TRBJ1-2; D gene uncertain. This CDR3 spans 15 amino acids. V was cut by 0 bases and J by 4 bases, with 12 bases left in between. Germline CDR1 LNHNV, CDR2 YYDKDF (reference sequence). This chain's CDR3 is CATSRDRAAPYGYTF. In DNA, the CDR3 is TGTGCCACCAGCAGAGATAGGGCAGCCCCCTATGGCTACACCTTC.

This clone showed up just once. V gene TRBV11-2 combines with J gene TRBJ2-1, with 8 bases matching TRBD2. V dropped 4 bases and J dropped 7; count of bases not matched to a gene: 12. The germline CDR1 and CDR2 sequences are SGHAT and FQNNGV. The CDR3 extends over 16 amino acids. The CDR3 is CASSSARAGVYNEQFF. In nucleotides, the CDR3 is TGTGCCAGCAGCTCCGCTAGAGCGGGAGTTTATAATGAGCAGTTCTTC.